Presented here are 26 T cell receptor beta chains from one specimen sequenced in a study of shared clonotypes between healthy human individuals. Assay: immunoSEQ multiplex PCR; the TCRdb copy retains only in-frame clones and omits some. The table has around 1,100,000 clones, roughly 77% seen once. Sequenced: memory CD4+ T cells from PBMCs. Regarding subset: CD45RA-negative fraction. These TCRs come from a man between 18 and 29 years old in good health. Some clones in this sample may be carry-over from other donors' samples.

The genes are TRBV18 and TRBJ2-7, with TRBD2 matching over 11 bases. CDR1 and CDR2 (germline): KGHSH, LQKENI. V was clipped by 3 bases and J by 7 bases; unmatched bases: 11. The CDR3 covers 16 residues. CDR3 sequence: CASSPLGTSGGLEQYF. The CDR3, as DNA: TGTGCCAGCTCACCTCTTGGGACTAGCGGTGGCCTTGAGCAGTACTTC.

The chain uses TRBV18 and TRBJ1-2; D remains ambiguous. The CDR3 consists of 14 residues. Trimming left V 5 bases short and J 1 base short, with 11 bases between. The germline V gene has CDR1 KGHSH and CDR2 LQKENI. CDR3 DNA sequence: TGTGCCAGCTCATCTCAAGCCATTAACTATGGCTACACCTTC. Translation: CASSSQAINYGYTF.

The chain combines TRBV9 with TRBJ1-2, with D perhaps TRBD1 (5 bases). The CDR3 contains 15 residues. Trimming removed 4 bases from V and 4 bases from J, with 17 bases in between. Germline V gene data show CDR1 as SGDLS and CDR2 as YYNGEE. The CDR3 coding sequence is TGTGCCAGCAGCTTACGAATGGGGCTGGCCTATGGCTACACCTTC. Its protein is CASSLRMGLAYGYTF.

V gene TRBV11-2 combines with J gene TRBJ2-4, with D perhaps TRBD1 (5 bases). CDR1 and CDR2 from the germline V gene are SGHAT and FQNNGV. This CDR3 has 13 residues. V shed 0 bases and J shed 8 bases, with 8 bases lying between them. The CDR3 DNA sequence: TGTGCCAGCAGCTTAGATAGGGGTGACATTCAGTACTTC. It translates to CASSLDRGDIQYF.

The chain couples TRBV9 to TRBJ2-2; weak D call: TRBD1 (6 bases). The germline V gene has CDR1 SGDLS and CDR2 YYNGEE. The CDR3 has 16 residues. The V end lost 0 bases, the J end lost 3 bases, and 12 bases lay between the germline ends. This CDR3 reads CASSVGWGLHTGELFF. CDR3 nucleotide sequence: TGTGCCAGCAGCGTAGGCTGGGGGCTCCACACCGGGGAGCTGTTTTTT.

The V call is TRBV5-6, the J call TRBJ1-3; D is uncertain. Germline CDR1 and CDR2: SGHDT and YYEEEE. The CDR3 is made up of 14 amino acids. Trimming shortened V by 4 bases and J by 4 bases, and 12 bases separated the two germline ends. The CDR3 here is CASSLFQAGNTIYF. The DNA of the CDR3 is TGTGCCAGCAGCCTGTTCCAAGCCGGAAACACCATATATTTT.

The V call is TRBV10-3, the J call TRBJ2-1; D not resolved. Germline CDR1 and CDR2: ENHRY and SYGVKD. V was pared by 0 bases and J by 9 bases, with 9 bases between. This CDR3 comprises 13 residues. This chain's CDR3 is CAISESGNGEQFF. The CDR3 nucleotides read TGTGCCATCAGTGAGTCGGGGAACGGTGAGCAGTTCTTC.

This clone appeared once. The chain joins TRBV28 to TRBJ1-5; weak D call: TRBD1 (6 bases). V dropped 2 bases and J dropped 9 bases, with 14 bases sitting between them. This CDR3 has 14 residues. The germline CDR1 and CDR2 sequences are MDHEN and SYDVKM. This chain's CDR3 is CASSLTGLQRPQHF. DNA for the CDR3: TGTGCCAGCAGTTTAACAGGGCTCCAACGGCCCCAGCATTTT.

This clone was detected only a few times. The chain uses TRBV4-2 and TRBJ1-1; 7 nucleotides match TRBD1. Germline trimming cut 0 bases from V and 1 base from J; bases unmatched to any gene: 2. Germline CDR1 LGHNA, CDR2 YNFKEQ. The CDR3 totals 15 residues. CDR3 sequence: CASSQDRQGNTEAFF. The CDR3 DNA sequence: TGTGCCAGCAGCCAAGACCGACAGGGGAACACTGAAGCTTTCTTT.

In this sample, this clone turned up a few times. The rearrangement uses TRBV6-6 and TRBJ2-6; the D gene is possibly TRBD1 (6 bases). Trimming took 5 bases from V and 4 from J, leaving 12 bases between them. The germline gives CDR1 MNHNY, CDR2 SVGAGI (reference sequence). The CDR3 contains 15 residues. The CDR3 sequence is CASSPGVGGANVLTF. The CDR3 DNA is TGTGCCAGCAGTCCAGGGGTGGGGGGGGCCAACGTCCTGACTTTC.

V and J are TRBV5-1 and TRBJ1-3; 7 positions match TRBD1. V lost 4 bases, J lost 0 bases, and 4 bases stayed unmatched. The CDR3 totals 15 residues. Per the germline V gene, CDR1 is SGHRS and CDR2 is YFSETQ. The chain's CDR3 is CASSRDSISGNTIYF. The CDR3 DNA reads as TGCGCCAGCAGCCGGGACAGCATCTCTGGAAACACCATATATTTT.

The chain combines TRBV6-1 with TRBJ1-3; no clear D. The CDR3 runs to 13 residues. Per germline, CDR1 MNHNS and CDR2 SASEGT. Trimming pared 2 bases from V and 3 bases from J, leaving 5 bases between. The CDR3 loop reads CASSEWNGNTIYF. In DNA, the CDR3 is TGTGCCAGCAGTGAATGGAATGGAAACACCATATATTTT.

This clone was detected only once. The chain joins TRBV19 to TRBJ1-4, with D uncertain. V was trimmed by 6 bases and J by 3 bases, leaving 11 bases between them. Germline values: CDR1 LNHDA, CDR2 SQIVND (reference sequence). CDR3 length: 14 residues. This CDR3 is CASRISGPNEKLFF. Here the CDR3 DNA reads TGTGCCAGTAGGATATCAGGACCTAATGAAAAACTGTTTTTT.

The CDR3 loop reads CASSRPQGSKNIQYF. The CDR3 DNA reads as TGTGCCAGCAGCAGGCCCCAGGGGTCCAAAAACATTCAGTACTTC. The V gene is TRBV28, the J gene TRBJ2-4; D perhaps matches TRBD1 (6 bases). The CDR3 contains 15 residues. V lost 6 bases, J lost 2 bases, and 14 bases lay in between. Germline V gives CDR1 MDHEN, CDR2 SYDVKM.

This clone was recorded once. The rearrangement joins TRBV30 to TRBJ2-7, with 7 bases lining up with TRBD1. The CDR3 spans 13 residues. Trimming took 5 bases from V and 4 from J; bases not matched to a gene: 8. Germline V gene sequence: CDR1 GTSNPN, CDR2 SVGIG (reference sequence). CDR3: CAWEDRRRYEQYF. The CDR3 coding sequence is TGTGCCTGGGAGGACAGGAGAAGGTACGAGCAGTACTTC.

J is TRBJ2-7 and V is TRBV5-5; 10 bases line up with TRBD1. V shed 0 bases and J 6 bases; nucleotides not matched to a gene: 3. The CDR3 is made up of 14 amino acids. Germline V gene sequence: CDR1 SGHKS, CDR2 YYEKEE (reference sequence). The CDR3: CASSLVDRGIEQYF. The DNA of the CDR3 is TGTGCCAGCAGCTTGGTGGACAGGGGGATCGAGCAGTACTTC.

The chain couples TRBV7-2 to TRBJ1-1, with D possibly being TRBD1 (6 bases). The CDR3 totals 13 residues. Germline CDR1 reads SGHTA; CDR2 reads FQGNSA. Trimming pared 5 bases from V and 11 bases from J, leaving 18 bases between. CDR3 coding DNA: TGTGCCAGCAGCCCTTACAGGGAACCATGGGCTTTCTTT. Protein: CASSPYREPWAFF.

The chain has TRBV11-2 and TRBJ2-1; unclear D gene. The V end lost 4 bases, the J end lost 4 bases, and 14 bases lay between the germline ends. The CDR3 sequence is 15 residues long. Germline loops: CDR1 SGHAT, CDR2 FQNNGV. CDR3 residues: CASSSFGRLYNEQFF. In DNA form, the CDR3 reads TGTGCCAGCAGCTCGTTCGGGCGGTTGTACAATGAGCAGTTCTTC.

CDR3 protein: CASSFGGGYGEAFF. CDR3 coding DNA: TGCGCCAGCAGCTTTGGAGGGGGCTACGGTGAAGCTTTCTTT. The genes are TRBV5-1 and TRBJ1-1; 7 nucleotides match TRBD1. The CDR3 covers 14 residues. The junction had 8 bases not matched to a gene; V was cut back by 2 bases and J by 7 bases. Germline CDR1 SGHRS, CDR2 YFSETQ.

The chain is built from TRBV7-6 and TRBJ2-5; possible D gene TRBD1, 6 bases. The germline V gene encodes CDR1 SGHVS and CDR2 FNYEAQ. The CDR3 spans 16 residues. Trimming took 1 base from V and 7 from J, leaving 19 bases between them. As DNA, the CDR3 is TGTGCCAGCAGCTTAGAATTAGCAGGGGCCTTAGGGACCCAGTACTTC. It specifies CASSLELAGALGTQYF.

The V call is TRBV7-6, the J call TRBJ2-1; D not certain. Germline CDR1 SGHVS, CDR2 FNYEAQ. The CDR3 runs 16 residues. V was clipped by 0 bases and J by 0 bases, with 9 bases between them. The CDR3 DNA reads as TGTGCCAGCAGCTTAGCGCCCCAGAGCTCCTACAATGAGCAGTTCTTC. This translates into CASSLAPQSSYNEQFF.

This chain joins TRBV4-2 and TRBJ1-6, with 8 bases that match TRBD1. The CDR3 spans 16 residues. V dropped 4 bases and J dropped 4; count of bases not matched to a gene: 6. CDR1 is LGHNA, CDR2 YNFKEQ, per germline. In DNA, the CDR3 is TGTGCCAGCAGCCGGACCACAGGGGGTTATAATTCACCCCTCCACTTT. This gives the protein CASSRTTGGYNSPLHF.

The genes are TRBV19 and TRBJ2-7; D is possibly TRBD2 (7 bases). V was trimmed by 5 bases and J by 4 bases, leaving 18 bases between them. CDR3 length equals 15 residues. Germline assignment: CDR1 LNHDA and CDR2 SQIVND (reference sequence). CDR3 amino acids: CASSAFRGGSYEQYF. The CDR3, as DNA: TGTGCCAGTAGTGCCTTCAGGGGAGGGTCGTACGAGCAGTACTTC.

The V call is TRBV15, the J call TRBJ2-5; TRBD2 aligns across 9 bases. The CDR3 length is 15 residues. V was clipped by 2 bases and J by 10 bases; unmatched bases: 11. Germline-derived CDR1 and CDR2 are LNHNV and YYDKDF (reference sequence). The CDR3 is CATSRPAGGGLVQYF. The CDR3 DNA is TGTGCCACCAGCAGACCTGCGGGAGGGGGGCTAGTCCAGTACTTC.

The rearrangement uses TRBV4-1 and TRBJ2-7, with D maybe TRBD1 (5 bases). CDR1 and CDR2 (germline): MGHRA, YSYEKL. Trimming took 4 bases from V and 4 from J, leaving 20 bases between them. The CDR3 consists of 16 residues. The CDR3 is CASSLLRAEQRYEQYF. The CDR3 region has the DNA TGCGCCAGCAGCCTCCTCAGGGCGGAACAGCGATACGAGCAGTACTTC.

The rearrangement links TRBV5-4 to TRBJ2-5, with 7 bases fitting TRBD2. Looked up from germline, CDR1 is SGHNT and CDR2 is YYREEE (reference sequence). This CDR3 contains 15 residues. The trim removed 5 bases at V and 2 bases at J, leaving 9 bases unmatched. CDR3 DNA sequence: TGTGCCAGCAGTTACCTAGAGCGGGATCAAGAGACCCAGTACTTC. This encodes CASSYLERDQETQYF.